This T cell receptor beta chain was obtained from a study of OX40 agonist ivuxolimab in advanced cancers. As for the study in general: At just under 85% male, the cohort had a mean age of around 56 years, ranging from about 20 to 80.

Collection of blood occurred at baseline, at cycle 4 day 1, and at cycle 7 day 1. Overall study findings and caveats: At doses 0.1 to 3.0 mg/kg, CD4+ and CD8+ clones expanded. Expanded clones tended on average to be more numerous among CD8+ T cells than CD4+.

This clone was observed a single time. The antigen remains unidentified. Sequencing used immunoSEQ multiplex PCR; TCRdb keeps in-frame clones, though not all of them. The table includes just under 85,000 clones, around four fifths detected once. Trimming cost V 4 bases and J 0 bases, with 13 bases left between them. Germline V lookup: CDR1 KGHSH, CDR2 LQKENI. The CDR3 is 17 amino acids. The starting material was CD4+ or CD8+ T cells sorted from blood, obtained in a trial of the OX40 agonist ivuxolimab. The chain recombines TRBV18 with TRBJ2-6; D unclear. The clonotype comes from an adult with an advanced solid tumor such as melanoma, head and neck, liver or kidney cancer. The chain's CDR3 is CASSLSTLSSGANVLTF. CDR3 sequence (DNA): TGTGCCAGCTCACTGTCTACCCTGAGCTCTGGGGCCAACGTCCTGACTTTC.